This TCR beta chain was obtained from a study of long-term antiretroviral therapy in people with HIV (dated by TCRdb to the early 2020s). As for the study more broadly: Collection of the earliest samples took place about a decade ahead of the 2015 WHO recommendation for immediate ART, at a time when ART was typically delayed until CD4 counts fell. A retrospective serial study tested whether ART initiation and durable HIV suppression were associated with changes in peripheral blood TRB repertoire composition and diversity. From 30 adults with confirmed HIV infection, the cohort provided over 150 cryopreserved PBMC samples, gathered serially across a mean of approximately six years (range 1-12). About a third of the roughly 30 participants with HIV were female. No cross-contamination during QIAcube processing turned up in test extractions that ran a monoclonal T-cell line alongside 25 to 35 polyclonal samples.

The immunoSEQ hsTCRB v3.0 assay was used at survey level resolution for TRB variable region sequencing. The target sequencing depth for TRB was roughly 40,000-55,000 T-cell genomes per sample. TRB libraries were pooled and sequenced on an Illumina MiSeq using a v3 150-cycle kit. The authors processed their data as follows. Analysis of repertoires was carried out in R inside a reproducible Nextflow workflow spanning QC, data transformation and analysis. LymphoSeq2, an R package for exploring AIRR-Seq data, was used to implement custom analyses. A few samples that produced fewer than 5000 total TRB sequences were removed, so 200 or so HIV repertoires were analyzed. Among the approximately 190 retained HIV repertoires, 59 were collected before ART initiation and under 150 after ART initiation. Repertoires were downsampled to 5000 TRB nucleotide sequences, with summary statistics averaged over 100 downsampling iterations. The analysis kept only TRB sequences whose CDR3 regions were at least seven amino acids long. Diversity was assessed using a clonality score derived from Shannon entropy and using the Gini coefficient. Repertoire networks linked the top 5000 CDR3 amino acid sequences whenever two sequences differed by an edit distance of one. For TRB CDR3 amino acid sequences, GLIPH2 was used to predict antigen specificity groups and MHC restriction. To flag known associations with CMV, EBV, HIV or tissue antigens, CDR3 amino acid sequences were compared against VDJdb and McPAS-TCR. Pre-ART, post-ART and control groups were compared with Wilcoxon signed-rank tests and Holm-Bonferroni correction. TCRdb holds this immuneACCESS table with in-frame rearrangements only. Some clones are missing; in checked studies, unresolved V genes explain under half, and the rest has no known cause. That table is the source of V, J and clone size, and D and trimming were worked out from the DNA. The sample includes 20,000 to 30,000 clones, with more than 85% observed a single time. The top ten hold 3.6% of the sample.

To note about this clone: What this receptor recognizes is not known. No much larger clone is present one base from it, and per-base qualities are unavailable.

CDR1 and CDR2 (LNHNV, YYDKDF) derive from the germline V gene (reference sequence). Clipping removes 0 bases from V and 3 bases from J, with 13 as the unmatched junction base count. The CDR3 runs 18 residues from the cysteine to the phenylalanine. Here the CDR3 DNA is all that survives: 54 bases in frame from base 1. Here is what the overall study found, with its caveats: No data were available on ART adherence, viral resistance or therapy changes, limiting inferences about post-ART repertoire changes. CDR3 length ranges in HIV repertoires were narrower than in controls, and network structure suggested an antigen-experienced repertoire with only a slight naive shift after ART. Because pre-ART samples had limited cell numbers, unsorted PBMC were profiled rather than sorted CD4+ and CD8+ T cells. Owing to limited PBMC availability, only the TCR beta chain was sequenced, without alpha chain pairing. At every time point, the repertoire was dominated by expanded TRB clones first identified before ART initiation, although this dominance fluctuated and, in many PLHIV, declined after ART. Starting ART was linked to a significant rise in TRB diversity, yet even after long-term ART the diversity remained significantly lower than in transplant donor controls. Samples dated from 2004 to 2017, and the ART regimens used may be less effective than current ones.

Participants were included only if at least one PBMC sample before ART initiation and at least two post-ART samples were available. All participants with HIV were treated in the United States of America. Cryopreserved samples of 1-10 million PBMC were thawed and washed before DNA extraction. At the time of the earliest PBMC sample for each participant with HIV, ages ranged from roughly 23 to 60 years. Per participant, PBMC samples came from 1-4 timepoints prior to ART initiation and 2-8 timepoints following ART initiation, for a median of 7 samples. Serial HIV viral load, CD4+ T-cell count, ART history and demographic data were obtained for every participant. Genomic DNA was extracted from unsorted PBMC with a Qiagen kit on a QIAcube, with processing performed in batches of 12 samples.

Here the chain combines TRBV15 and TRBJ2-5, with TRBD1 identical over 7 junction bases. The clonotype originates from a woman between 25 and 40 years old with HIV. The source material was unsorted PBMCs, sampled 1.9 years after starting antiretroviral therapy. CDR3 sequence: CATSREPYTSGTEETQYF. The bases are TGTGCCACCAGCAGAGAACCCTATACTTCCGGGACAGAAGAGACCCAGTACTTC.